A single T cell receptor (beta chain) is shown here with its context. This record belongs to a study of cytomegalovirus exposure and HLA in healthy donors. It was with 60 Vbeta and 13 Jbeta primers that the PCR ran. The protocol was immunoSEQ multiplex PCR, while the TCRdb copy is restricted to in-frame clones and leaves out a portion. The sample contains about 110,000 clones, 73% of which appear only once. The TCR comes from a young man in good health and CMV-seronegative. The sequenced sample consisted of PBMCs.

In DNA form, the CDR3 reads TGTGCCAGCAGCCCAATGCGGGGGGCTAGTACAGATACGCAGTATTTT. The encoded protein is CASSPMRGASTDTQYF. The chain combines TRBV9 with TRBJ2-3; 8 nucleotides match TRBD2. CDR1 SGDLS and CDR2 YYNGEE come from the germline V gene. This CDR3 has 16 amino acids. The ends lost 4 bases at V and 3 bases at J; junction bases unmatched: 10.